Listed here are 14 T cell receptor beta chains from one sample, sequenced in a study of graft-versus-host responses after intestinal transplantation. Which antigens these TCRs recognize remains unknown. Sequenced by immunoSEQ multiplex PCR; TCRdb stores in-frame clones only, minus some. The sample lists roughly 130,000 clones; approximately 91% were seen once. Sequencing used unstimulated CD4+ T cells sorted from spleen or lymph node cells, obtained before intestinal transplant. The receptor source for this set is a human donor who received an intestinal transplant.

The rearrangement joins TRBV9 to TRBJ2-5, with 9 bases fitting TRBD1. TRBJ2-7 matches the DNA end more closely, so the J call is doubtful. The germline V gene has CDR1 SGDLS and CDR2 YYNGEE. CDR3 length equals 15 residues. CDR3 region: CASSPRQGESYEQYF. The CDR3 DNA follows: TGTGCCAGCAGCCCGAGACAGGGGGAGAGCTACGAGCAGTACTTC.

The V and J genes are TRBV7-8 and TRBJ1-2, with TRBD1 matching 8 bases. Germline CDR1 is SGHVS and CDR2 is FQNEAQ. The CDR3 sequence is 14 residues long. V lost 3 bases and J lost 1; bases outside the gene matches: 1. CDR3 DNA sequence: TGTGCCAGCAGCTTGGACAGGGTTAACTATGGCTACACCTTC. Translated, it gives CASSLDRVNYGYTF.

The rearrangement uses TRBV7-7 and TRBJ2-1; D gene ambiguous. This CDR3 is built from 13 residues. CDR1 is SSHAT, CDR2 FNYEAQ, per germline (reference sequence). Deletions cut 5 bases from V and 7 bases from J, with 12 bases between. The CDR3 DNA sequence: TGTGCCAGCAGCCCGGAGTTTCTTAATGAGCAGTTCTTC. It encodes CASSPEFLNEQFF.

The chain recombines TRBV9 with TRBJ1-2, with 9 nucleotides matching TRBD1. In germline, CDR1 is SGDLS, CDR2 YYNGEE. This CDR3 region has 15 residues. The V segment lost 3 bases and the J segment 3 bases; nucleotides outside the gene matches: 6. The CDR3 reads CASSDQTGGHYGYTF. For the CDR3, the DNA is TGTGCCAGCAGCGACCAGACAGGGGGACACTATGGCTACACCTTC.

This rearrangement joins TRBV7-6 to TRBJ2-5; TRBD2 is a possible D gene (6 bases). Germline loops: CDR1 SGHVS, CDR2 FNYEAQ. The CDR3 length is 13 residues. The V and J ends lost 5 bases and 2 bases respectively, with 9 bases between them. This CDR3 is CASSPGVQETQYF. In DNA, the CDR3 is TGTGCCAGCAGCCCGGGAGTTCAAGAGACCCAGTACTTC.

The chain joins TRBV20-1 to TRBJ2-5; D is unclear. The ends were cut back, 6 bases at V and 4 bases at J, with 9 bases in the middle. The CDR3 has 11 amino acids. Germline assignment: CDR1 DFQATT and CDR2 SNEGSKA (reference sequence). For the CDR3, the DNA is TGCAGTGCGCCCCTGGCAGAGACCCAGTACTTC. It translates to CSAPLAETQYF.

V is TRBV27 and J is TRBJ2-1, with 9 bases aligning to TRBD1. From germline, CDR1 is MNHEY and CDR2 SMNVEV (reference sequence). The CDR3 spans 19 residues. V shed 5 bases and J 5 bases; nucleotides not matched to a gene: 19. The CDR3 DNA is TGTGCCAGCAGTGGAACACAGGGGGCGCCACACATTCCGGACAATGAGCAGTTCTTC. Amino acids: CASSGTQGAPHIPDNEQFF.

The chain links TRBV5-1 to TRBJ1-4; tentatively, D is TRBD1 (5 bases). The ends were cut back, 1 base at V and 6 bases at J, with 13 bases in the middle. Per the germline V gene, CDR1 is SGHRS and CDR2 is YFSETQ. The CDR3 is made up of 15 amino acids. The CDR3 DNA reads as TGCGCCAGCAGCTTGTATGGGGGACTAGATGAAAAACTGTTTTTT. Translation: CASSLYGGLDEKLFF.

CDR3 in DNA: TGCAGCGTTGGGGACACACCCACAGATACGCAGTATTTT. Amino acids: CSVGDTPTDTQYF. The V call is TRBV29-1, the J call TRBJ2-3; perhaps TRBD1 as D (6 bases). The CDR3 contains 13 residues. Trimming took 4 bases from V and 2 from J, leaving 10 bases between them. Germline V gene sequence: CDR1 SQVTM, CDR2 ANQGSEA.

The rearrangement joins TRBV19 to TRBJ2-2; D ambiguous. The germline V gene encodes CDR1 LNHDA and CDR2 SQIVND (reference sequence). The CDR3 is 15 amino acids. V lost 5 bases to trimming and J lost 1 base, with 11 bases between them. The CDR3 nucleotides read TGTGCCAGTAGTCTCTCGACCCGGAACACCGGGGAGCTGTTTTTT. It codes for CASSLSTRNTGELFF.

V and J are TRBV7-2 and TRBJ2-7; TRBD2 aligns across 11 bases. The germline CDR1 and CDR2 sequences are SGHTA and FQGNSA. The CDR3 covers 17 residues. V dropped 4 bases and J dropped 0; count of bases not matched to a gene: 8. CDR3 protein: CASSSRTSGSSSYEQYF. In DNA form, the CDR3 reads TGTGCCAGCAGCTCTAGGACTAGCGGGTCGAGCTCCTACGAGCAGTACTTC. Supplemented by reference TRBV7-2 and TRBJ2-7, the full variable domain reads GAGVSQSPSNKVTEKGKDVELRCDPISGHTALYWYRQSLGQGLEFLIYFQGNSAPDKSGLPSDRFSAERTGGSVSTLTIQRTQQEDSAVYLCASSSRTSGSSSYEQYFGPGTRLTVT.

The V call is TRBV27, the J call TRBJ1-1; tentatively, D is TRBD1 (6 bases). V was clipped by 6 bases and J by 0 bases, with 26 bases between them. Germline V gene sequence: CDR1 MNHEY, CDR2 SMNVEV (reference sequence). CDR3 length equals 19 residues. CDR3 coding DNA: TGTGCCAGCAGCAAAATTTTTGGTCGCGGAGGGGGGGTGAACACTGAAGCTTTCTTT. The encoded protein is CASSKIFGRGGGVNTEAFF.

This clone appeared once. This rearrangement joins TRBV7-3 to TRBJ1-1; D is uncertain. CDR3 size: 18 residues. CDR1 is SGHTA and CDR2 is FQGTGA in the germline V gene. The V gene lost 4 bases and the J gene lost 2 bases, with 23 bases spanning the gap. CDR3 protein: CASSSMGSGGVGNTEAFF. CDR3 DNA: TGTGCCAGCAGCTCGATGGGCAGCGGTGGTGTGGGTAACACTGAAGCTTTCTTT.

The chain carries TRBV10-1 and TRBJ2-7, with 12 positions matching TRBD1. V shed 0 bases and J 6 bases; nucleotides not matched to a gene: 3. The CDR3 contains 15 residues. Germline assignment: CDR1 WNHNN and CDR2 SYGVQD (reference sequence). The CDR3 reads CASSESGTGGAEQYF. Here the CDR3 DNA reads TGCGCCAGCAGTGAGTCTGGGACAGGGGGCGCCGAGCAGTACTTC.